This entry is about one T cell receptor beta chain. Antigen: not known. The data were obtained in a study of cytomegalovirus exposure and HLA in healthy donors. Study-wide results and caveats: The authors later found HLA-associated TCR beta chains more clonally expanded than equally common others. Available immune exposure information covered CMV serostatus only. A reported reduction in N-insertions relative to the approximately 670-donor mean was seen in an Asian-associated ancestry cluster in a later analysis.

Regarding donors, all were healthy bone marrow donors. With V trimmed by 5 bases and J by 8 bases, 5 bases remained unmatched. Germline-derived CDR1 and CDR2 are LNHDA and SQIVND (reference sequence). This CDR3 contains 12 residues. The primer mix had 60 Vbeta and 13 Jbeta primers. Clones were sequenced by immunoSEQ multiplex PCR, and TCRdb holds only the in-frame ones, with some missing. The sample table includes about 130,000 clones. This clonotype was obtained from an older woman in good health and CMV-seronegative. The rearrangement links TRBV19 to TRBJ1-1, with 7 positions matching TRBD1. Input material: PBMCs. CDR3 nucleotide sequence: TGTGCCAGTAGTGAAGGACAGGCGGAAGCTTTCTTT. Its translation: CASSEGQAEAFF.